This TCR beta chain was recovered during a study of blood T cell repertoires in COVID-19. On the study more broadly: Italy, Spain and the United States were the sources of the convalescent and acute COVID-19 samples.

Method: immunoSEQ multiplex PCR; TCRdb's copy keeps in-frame clones and lacks some. The sample lists roughly 200,000 clones, around 82% occurring once. This receptor was identified in a man between 35 and 55 years old with active or convalescent COVID-19. Sequencing was carried out using peripheral blood.

For the CDR3, the DNA is TGTGCCAGCAGCGTGGGGACAGGGGGCGATGGCTACACCTTC. Protein sequence: CASSVGTGGDGYTF. The chain couples TRBV21-1 to TRBJ1-2; the table's D call, TRBD1, was not checked against the DNA. TRBV21-1 is designated a pseudogene. The CDR3 consists of 14 residues.